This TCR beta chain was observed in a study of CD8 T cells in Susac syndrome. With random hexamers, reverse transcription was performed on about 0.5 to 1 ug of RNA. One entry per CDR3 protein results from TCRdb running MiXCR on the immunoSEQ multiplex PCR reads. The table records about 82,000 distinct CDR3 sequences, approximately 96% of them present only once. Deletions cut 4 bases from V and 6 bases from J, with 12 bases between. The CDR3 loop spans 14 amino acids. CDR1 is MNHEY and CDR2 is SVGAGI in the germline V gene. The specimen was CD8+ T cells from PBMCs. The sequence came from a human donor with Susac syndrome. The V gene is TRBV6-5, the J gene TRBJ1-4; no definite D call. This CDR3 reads CASSLSRPDEKLFF. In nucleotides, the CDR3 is TGTGCCAGCAGTTTATCGCGGCCCGATGAAAAACTGTTTTTT.